This is a list of T cell receptor beta chains from one sample in a study of blood T cell repertoires in COVID-19. The method was immunoSEQ multiplex PCR; TCRdb's version includes in-frame clones alone and lacks a portion of them. The table includes roughly 210,000 clones, about nine tenths detected once. Sequencing input: PBMCs or T cells enriched from blood (not recorded which). The receptor set was obtained from a young man in a cohort exposed to, infected with or recovered from COVID-19 (not recorded which). CDR3s include the opening cysteine and the closing phenylalanine or tryptophan. Each record gives: D gene, clone size, J gene, V gene, CDR3 DNA, CDR3 protein. A D gene is named only where the DNA matches it firmly. Not all rows give a size; the values are once, few, many and, for expanded clones, a class.

d_call: -
clone_size: -
j_call: TRBJ2-1
v_call: TRBV24-1
cdr3_nt: TGTGCCACCAGTGATTTGGACAGCTCCTACAATGAGCAGTTCTTC
cdr3_aa: CATSDLDSSYNEQFF

d_call: -
clone_size: -
j_call: TRBJ1-2
v_call: TRBV27
cdr3_nt: TGTGCCAGCAGTCACACCCTAACGGGGGGTTCATCGGGCTACACCTTC
cdr3_aa: CASSHTLTGGSSGYTF

d_call: -
clone_size: -
j_call: TRBJ1-1
v_call: TRBV10-3
cdr3_nt: TGTGCCATCAGTGACAGGTCCGGGGATGAAGCTTTCTTT
cdr3_aa: CAISDRSGDEAFF

d_call: TRBD2
clone_size: -
j_call: TRBJ2-7
v_call: TRBV27
cdr3_nt: TGTGCCAGCAGTTCCCGAAGGACTAGCGGGAGATTGGACGAGCAGTACTTC
cdr3_aa: CASSSRRTSGRLDEQYF

d_call: -
clone_size: -
j_call: TRBJ1-1
v_call: TRBV19
cdr3_nt: TGTGCCAGTAGATGGGAGCCAGCCACTGAAGCTTTCTTT
cdr3_aa: CASRWEPATEAFF

d_call: TRBD1
clone_size: -
j_call: TRBJ1-2
v_call: TRBV25-1
cdr3_nt: TGTGCCAGCTCCGAGACAGGGAACTATGGCTACACCTTC
cdr3_aa: CASSETGNYGYTF

d_call: TRBD1
clone_size: -
j_call: TRBJ1-2
v_call: TRBV5-1
cdr3_nt: TGCGCCAGCAGCTTGGGGGACAGGAGTGGCTACACCTTC
cdr3_aa: CASSLGDRSGYTF

d_call: TRBD1
clone_size: -
j_call: TRBJ1-5
v_call: TRBV3-1/TRBV3-2
cdr3_nt: TGTGCCAGCAGCCAGGGGGGACAGGGTAGCAATCAGCCCCAGCATTTT
cdr3_aa: CASSQGGQGSNQPQHF

d_call: TRBD1
clone_size: -
j_call: TRBJ2-3
v_call: TRBV27
cdr3_nt: TGTGCCAGCAGTTTGGGACAGGGCTTAGATACGCAGTATTTT
cdr3_aa: CASSLGQGLDTQYF

d_call: -
clone_size: -
j_call: TRBJ2-7
v_call: TRBV28
cdr3_nt: TGTGCCAGCAGTTTCTCGTCCTCGGGGAGGAACGAGCAGTACTTC
cdr3_aa: CASSFSSSGRNEQYF

d_call: -
clone_size: -
j_call: TRBJ2-2
v_call: TRBV18
cdr3_nt: TGTGCCAGCTCACCGCCTAGTGGAGATACCGGGGAGCTGTTTTTT
cdr3_aa: CASSPPSGDTGELFF

d_call: TRBD1
clone_size: -
j_call: TRBJ1-5
v_call: TRBV19
cdr3_nt: TGTGCCAGTAGACAGACAGGGGTTAGCAATCAGCCCCAGCATTTT
cdr3_aa: CASRQTGVSNQPQHF

d_call: TRBD1
clone_size: -
j_call: TRBJ2-1
v_call: TRBV29-1
cdr3_nt: TGCAGCGTTGATGGGGGGACAGGGCAGTTCTTC
cdr3_aa: CSVDGGTGQFF

d_call: TRBD2
clone_size: -
j_call: TRBJ2-1
v_call: TRBV5-5
cdr3_nt: TGTGCCAGCAGCCGGTCCCTAGCGGAGGGCTACAATGAGCAGTTCTTC
cdr3_aa: CASSRSLAEGYNEQFF

d_call: -
clone_size: -
j_call: TRBJ1-2
v_call: TRBV7-2
cdr3_nt: TGTGCCAGCAGCTTTCCGGGGGGCTATGGCTACACCTTC
cdr3_aa: CASSFPGGYGYTF

d_call: TRBD2
clone_size: once
j_call: TRBJ2-3
v_call: TRBV5-1
cdr3_nt: TGCGCCAGCAGGGGGACTAGCGGGTCCTCAGATACGCAGTATTTT
cdr3_aa: CASRGTSGSSDTQYF

d_call: -
clone_size: -
j_call: TRBJ2-1
v_call: TRBV5-4
cdr3_nt: TGTGCCAGCAGCGAGGACTTTGGAGGGGGCAGCTACAATGAGCAGTTCTTC
cdr3_aa: CASSEDFGGGSYNEQFF

d_call: -
clone_size: -
j_call: TRBJ2-5
v_call: TRBV3-1/TRBV3-2
cdr3_nt: TGTGCCAGCAGCCAAGATCGGCTAGAACGGACCCAGTACTTC
cdr3_aa: CASSQDRLERTQYF

d_call: -
clone_size: once
j_call: TRBJ1-2
v_call: TRBV5-4
cdr3_nt: TGTGCCAGCAGCCCGAAATACGGTGCGGGCTACACCTTC
cdr3_aa: CASSPKYGAGYTF

d_call: -
clone_size: -
j_call: TRBJ1-4
v_call: TRBV4-3
cdr3_nt: TGCGCCAGCAGCCAAGAGGGAGGGGATAGTGAAAAACTGTTTTTT
cdr3_aa: CASSQEGGDSEKLFF

d_call: TRBD1
clone_size: -
j_call: TRBJ2-7
v_call: TRBV6-5
cdr3_nt: TGTGCCAGCAGTTACGGGGACAGGGGGACCTACGAGCAGTACTTC
cdr3_aa: CASSYGDRGTYEQYF

d_call: -
clone_size: -
j_call: TRBJ1-1
v_call: TRBV27
cdr3_nt: TGTGCCAGCAGTTACACAGGCGACGGCACTGAAGCTTTCTTT
cdr3_aa: CASSYTGDGTEAFF

d_call: -
clone_size: -
j_call: TRBJ2-3
v_call: TRBV7-2
cdr3_nt: TGTGCCAGCAGCTGGTCGACAGGATTAACAGATACGCAGTATTTT
cdr3_aa: CASSWSTGLTDTQYF

d_call: TRBD1
clone_size: -
j_call: TRBJ1-2
v_call: TRBV7-9
cdr3_nt: TGTGCCAGCAGCTTTACAGGGGGCAATAAGGGTGGCTACACCTTC
cdr3_aa: CASSFTGGNKGGYTF

d_call: -
clone_size: -
j_call: TRBJ1-2
v_call: TRBV28
cdr3_nt: TGTGCCAGCAGTTTTAACCCCGACGGAGGGACCTTTAACTATGGCTACACCTTC
cdr3_aa: CASSFNPDGGTFNYGYTF

d_call: -
clone_size: -
j_call: TRBJ1-1
v_call: TRBV27
cdr3_nt: TGTGCCAGCAGCAACTCAGGGAGGGTGAACACTGAAGCTTTCTTT
cdr3_aa: CASSNSGRVNTEAFF

d_call: TRBD1
clone_size: -
j_call: TRBJ2-7
v_call: TRBV27
cdr3_nt: TGTGCCAGCAGTGCGTCCCGGACAGGTGCCTACGAGCAGTACTTC
cdr3_aa: CASSASRTGAYEQYF

d_call: TRBD2
clone_size: -
j_call: TRBJ2-1
v_call: TRBV27
cdr3_nt: TGTGCCCGCAGCGGTGGGGTAGCGGGAGTGGGTAATGAGCAGTTCTTC
cdr3_aa: CARSGGVAGVGNEQFF

d_call: TRBD1
clone_size: -
j_call: TRBJ2-7
v_call: TRBV28
cdr3_nt: TGTGCCAGTTTGAGAACGACAGGGTTGGAGGAGCAGTACTTC
cdr3_aa: CASLRTTGLEEQYF

d_call: TRBD1
clone_size: -
j_call: TRBJ2-7
v_call: TRBV6-2/TRBV6-3
cdr3_nt: TGTGCCAGCAGTGCCCAAACCCGGACAGGCCTCTACGAGCAGTACTTC
cdr3_aa: CASSAQTRTGLYEQYF

d_call: -
clone_size: -
j_call: TRBJ2-7
v_call: TRBV6-6
cdr3_nt: TGTGCCAGCAGTTACACGCCAGACCGAGGGGAGCAGTACTTC
cdr3_aa: CASSYTPDRGEQYF